This T cell receptor beta chain comes out of a study of CD8 T cells in ankylosing spondylitis. Germline loops: CDR1 MNHNS, CDR2 SASEGT. The CDR3 is 17 residues long. After removal of 3 bases from V and 5 bases from J, the junction contained 13 bases not matched to a gene. This clonotype was picked up a small number of times. Its antigen is still unknown. By quantitative 5'-RACE with molecular barcodes, the TCR beta libraries were made. TCRdb re-called the 5' RACE reads with MiXCR, one entry per CDR3 protein. Of around 390,000 distinct CDR3 sequences in the sample, more than 20% are singletons; the top ten hold 15% to 20%. Whole-study results and caveats: Apparently characteristic of ankylosing spondylitis blood was a TCR beta motif (roughly 8 highly homologous variants). Reports of some motif variants in reactive arthritis synovial fluid and blood predate this one. Disease-linked clones had a CD8+ phenotype and relatively low frequency in peripheral blood.

The sequence was obtained from a male donor with ankylosing spondylitis. Input material: blood, either unsorted or a sorted T cell fraction (not recorded which). V is TRBV6-1 and J is TRBJ2-3, with 8 bases fitting TRBD2. The DNA of the CDR3 is TGTGCCAGCAGTGAGTACGGAGCGGGAGACGGGCGAGATACGCAGTATTTT. The encoded protein is CASSEYGAGDGRDTQYF.